A single T cell receptor beta chain is shown here with its context. The target antigen is unknown. V lost 0 bases, J lost 9 bases, and 8 bases stayed unmatched. Germline V CDR1 and CDR2: LNHNV, YYDKDF (reference sequence). The CDR3 extends over 16 amino acids. As the sequencing template, cDNA was produced by extracting RNA and reverse transcribing it. Generated by immunoSEQ multiplex PCR, the TCRdb table keeps only in-frame clones and is missing some. Of some 130,000 clones in the sample, 45% to 60% are singletons; the top ten hold approximately 15%. The sample originates from a study of CD8+ T cells in alopecia areata. On the study more broadly: Tofacitinib administration persisted for 6 to 18 months, succeeded by 6 months off drug. Study-level findings and limits: Having one nonresponder leaves uncertain how baseline CD8+ expansion relates to response.

Stated treatment: oral pan-JAK inhibitor, 5-10 mg twice daily. This TCR was recovered from a human donor with alopecia areata. Sequences were derived from CD8+ T cells sorted from blood, sampled at week 4, from a patient treated with tofacitinib. The chain combines TRBV15 with TRBJ2-1, with TRBD2 matching over 10 bases. The CDR3 DNA follows: TGTGCCACCAGCAGAGATAGGGCTAGCGGGGGACTTGAGCAGTTCTTC. Amino acid sequence: CATSRDRASGGLEQFF. Filled out from reference TRBV15 and TRBJ2-1, the complete variable domain reads DAMVIQNPRYQVTQFGKPVTLSCSQTLNHNVMYWYQQKSSQAPKLLFHYYDKDFNNEADTPDNFQSRRPNTSFCFLDIRSPGLGDTAMYLCATSRDRASGGLEQFFGPGTRLTVL.